A single sample is the source of the 19 T cell receptor beta chains below, sequenced in a study of vaccination and CD4 T cells after COVID-19. MiXCR, applied by TCRdb to the PCR reads, yields one record per CDR3 protein. The table includes 15,000 or so distinct CDR3 sequences, over 65% detected once. Sequenced material: CD4+ T cells from blood, taken after SARS-CoV-2 vaccination. The receptors stem from a human donor who had recovered from COVID-19.

This sequence joins TRBV29-1 and TRBJ1-5; 9 nucleotides line up with TRBD1. CDR1 and CDR2 from the germline V gene are SQVTM and ANQGSEA. The trim removed 7 bases at V and 4 bases at J, leaving 2 bases unmatched. The length of the CDR3 is 12 residues. CDR3 bases: TGCAGCGCTGGACAGGGGAATCAGCCCCAGCATTTT. It is translated as CSAGQGNQPQHF.

The chain uses TRBV27 and TRBJ2-3; maybe TRBD2 (6 bases). Germline assignment: CDR1 MNHEY and CDR2 SMNVEV (reference sequence). Trimming removed 2 bases from V and 2 bases from J, with 11 bases in between. The CDR3 is made up of 15 amino acids. For the CDR3, the DNA is TGTGCCAGCAGTTTAGCGGGGTCGTCCACAGATACGCAGTATTTT. Amino acids: CASSLAGSSTDTQYF.

The chain is built from TRBV19 and TRBJ1-5; D unresolved. Germline assignment: CDR1 LNHDA and CDR2 SQIVND (reference sequence). Trimming took 5 bases from V and 7 from J, leaving 3 bases between them. The CDR3 is 10 residues long. The CDR3 coding sequence is TGTGCCAGTAGTTGGCAGCCCCAGCATTTT. The encoded protein is CASSWQPQHF.

CDR3 nucleotide sequence: TGCGCCAGCAGCCCTCTTGACGGGGCCTCCTACAATGAGCAGTTCTTC. Its protein product is CASSPLDGASYNEQFF. The chain has TRBV4-1 and TRBJ2-1; D is possibly TRBD1 or TRBD2 (5 bases each). V lost 4 bases to trimming and J lost 0 bases, with 13 bases between them. CDR3 length equals 16 residues. Germline V gene data show CDR1 as MGHRA and CDR2 as YSYEKL.

This sequence joins TRBV6-1 and TRBJ1-3, with 7 bases matching TRBD1. CDR3 length equals 17 residues. V lost 6 bases to trimming and J lost 3 bases; unmatched junction nucleotides: 14. In germline, CDR1 is MNHNS, CDR2 SASEGT. The DNA for the CDR3 is TGTGCCAGCAGCCGTTCGGGAGGGGGCCGGGATGGAAACACCATATATTTT. Protein: CASSRSGGGRDGNTIYF.

The chain joins TRBV7-9 to TRBJ1-6, with D hard to call. The CDR3 is 14 amino acids. V was cut by 1 base and J by 9 bases, with 10 bases left in between. Germline V gene lookup returns CDR1 SEHNR and CDR2 FQNEAQ (reference sequence). The CDR3 nucleotides are TGTGCCAGCAGCTTAGAGGCGGCAGTTTCACCCCTCCACTTT. This sequence encodes CASSLEAAVSPLHF.

This clonotype appeared a few times. The J gene is TRBJ1-2, the V gene TRBV20-1; 9 bases are shared with TRBD1. Germline V gene sequence: CDR1 DFQATT, CDR2 SNEGSKA (reference sequence). Trimming at V came to 6 bases and at J to 8 bases, leaving 7 bases not matched to a gene. The CDR3 loop spans 12 amino acids. The CDR3 reads CSATGTGYGYTF. Written as DNA, the CDR3 is TGCAGTGCAACCGGGACAGGGTACGGCTACACCTTC.

This chain connects TRBV7-3 to TRBJ2-1; D possibly matches TRBD1 or TRBD2 (5 bases each). Germline CDR1 is SGHTA and CDR2 is FQGTGA. The CDR3 runs 16 residues. The V end lost 4 bases, the J end lost 2 bases, and 15 bases lay between the germline ends. The CDR3 DNA is TGTGCCAGCAGCTCCCAGCCTAGGGGACCCTACAATGAGCAGTTCTTC. The encoded protein is CASSSQPRGPYNEQFF.

The chain is built from TRBV21-1 and TRBJ2-2; the D call of TRBD2 is as the table states it, not checked on the DNA. TRBV21-1 represents a pseudogene. The CDR3 runs to 19 residues. The CDR3 DNA reads as TGTGCCAGCAGCGGGCGGACTAGCGGCCCGATTATTTCGGCCGGGGAGCTGTTTTTT. Translation: CASSGRTSGPIISAGELFF.

A few counts support this clonotype. J is TRBJ1-1 and V is TRBV6-2 or TRBV6-3, with a tentative D call TRBD1 (5 bases). The CDR3 extends over 16 amino acids. The germline V and J ends were trimmed by 0 bases and 4 bases, with 15 bases remaining between them. CDR1 and CDR2 from the germline V gene are MNHEY and SVGEGT. The CDR3 region is CASSYSRGRGSTEAFF. The CDR3 nucleotides read TGTGCCAGCAGTTACTCGAGGGGACGTGGGAGCACTGAAGCTTTCTTT.

V is TRBV20-1 and J is TRBJ2-5; tentative D call: TRBD1 (6 bases). This CDR3 comprises 15 residues. Germline-derived CDR1 and CDR2 are DFQATT and SNEGSKA (reference sequence). The V and J ends lost 6 bases and 5 bases respectively, with 22 bases between them. For the CDR3, the DNA is TGCAGTGCAGAATTGGGGGCTAGTTCTAAGGAGACCCAGTACTTC. It yields the protein CSAELGASSKETQYF.

This clonotype has only a few counts. The V gene is TRBV30, the J gene TRBJ1-5, with 9 bases aligning to TRBD1. Trimming removed 3 bases from V and 4 bases from J; junction bases left unmatched: 4. Germline-derived CDR1 and CDR2 are GTSNPN and SVGIG (reference sequence). This CDR3 region has 14 residues. The CDR3, as DNA: TGTGCCTGGAGGTTACAGGGGGCGAATCAGCCCCAGCATTTT. It specifies CAWRLQGANQPQHF.

The chain links TRBV6-1 to TRBJ1-5, with D maybe TRBD1 (6 bases). There are 15 residues in the CDR3. CDR1 MNHNS and CDR2 SASEGT come from the germline V gene. The V end lost 7 bases, the J end lost 0 bases, and 13 bases lay between the germline ends. This CDR3 is CASKETGSSNQPQHF. In nucleotides, the CDR3 is TGTGCCAGCAAAGAAACAGGGAGTAGCAATCAGCCCCAGCATTTT.

V gene TRBV6-1 combines with J gene TRBJ2-3, with 11 bases matching TRBD2. The CDR3 contains 20 residues. The V gene's germline CDR1 is MNHNS and CDR2 SASEGT. V lost 5 bases and J lost 3; bases outside the gene matches: 19. The CDR3 DNA is TGTGCCAGCAGTACCTCCTTAGGACTAGCGGGCAGACACATTACAGATACGCAGTATTTT. It yields the protein CASSTSLGLAGRHITDTQYF.

The CDR3 protein is CSARGGLRVHGRQFF. Written as DNA, the CDR3 is TGCAGTGCTAGAGGGGGACTAAGGGTCCATGGTCGGCAGTTCTTC. V gene TRBV20-1 combines with J gene TRBJ2-1; 7 positions match TRBD2. V lost 1 base and J lost 12; bases outside the gene matches: 15. The CDR3 has 15 residues. The germline V gene encodes CDR1 DFQATT and CDR2 SNEGSKA (reference sequence).

V usage is TRBV7-2 and J usage is TRBJ2-5, with D possibly being TRBD1 or TRBD2 (5 bases each). V shed 5 bases and J shed 2 bases, with 18 bases lying between them. CDR1 is SGHTA and CDR2 is FQGNSA in the germline V gene. CDR3 length equals 16 residues. The chain's CDR3 is CASSLDAFWGQETQYF. In nucleotides, the CDR3 is TGTGCCAGCAGCCTCGATGCGTTTTGGGGGCAAGAGACCCAGTACTTC.

J is TRBJ2-3 and V is TRBV7-2; D remains unclear. V was cut by 3 bases and J by 4 bases, with 5 bases left in between. Germline assignment: CDR1 SGHTA and CDR2 FQGNSA. The CDR3 covers 12 residues. The CDR3 protein is CASSFVADTQYF. CDR3 coding DNA: TGTGCCAGCAGCTTTGTCGCAGATACGCAGTATTTT.

The rearrangement uses TRBV14 and TRBJ2-5, with unresolved D. V was trimmed by 3 bases and J by 1 base, leaving 9 bases between them. The CDR3 runs 14 residues. The germline gives CDR1 SGHDN, CDR2 FVKESK. The CDR3 here is CASSQRSRQETQYF. CDR3 DNA: TGTGCCAGCAGCCAGAGGAGTCGCCAAGAGACCCAGTACTTC. Combining the CDR3 with reference TRBV14 and TRBJ2-5 gives the whole variable domain EAGVTQFPSHSVIEKGQTVTLRCDPISGHDNLYWYRRVMGKEIKFLLHFVKESKQDESGMPNNRFLAERTGGTYSTLKVQPAELEDSGVYFCASSQRSRQETQYFGPGTRLLVL.

The CDR3 loop is CASSYISGSRKELFF. CDR3 sequence (DNA): TGTGCCAGCAGTTATATCAGCGGGAGTCGTAAGGAGCTGTTTTTT. The chain links TRBV6-2 or TRBV6-3 to TRBJ2-2, with 8 bases identical to TRBD2. V shed 3 bases, J shed 10 bases, and the junction held 10 bases outside the gene matches. The germline CDR1 and CDR2 sequences are MNHEY and SVGEGT. The CDR3 runs 15 residues.